The 23 T cell receptor beta chains in this list originate from one sample, sequenced in a study of shared clonotypes between healthy human individuals. Assay used: immunoSEQ multiplex PCR; TCRdb lists only in-frame clones, some missing. Of roughly 500,000 clones listed, over 70% were seen once; the top ten hold roughly 13%. The source material was PBMCs. These receptors originate from a woman between 40 and 55 years old in good health. Some clones in this sample may be carry-over from other donors' samples.

The rearrangement joins TRBV18 to TRBJ1-1, with TRBD1 matching 9 bases. The CDR3 contains 14 residues. Unmatched junction bases numbered 8, after V lost 8 bases and J lost 4 bases. Germline V gives CDR1 KGHSH, CDR2 LQKENI. CDR3 region: CASLGLTGGTEAFF. In nucleotides, the CDR3 is TGTGCCAGCCTTGGCCTGACAGGGGGCACTGAAGCTTTCTTT.

DNA for the CDR3: TGCGCCAGCAGCCAAGCGAGGGGGCCCGGGGAGCTGTTTTTT. Translated: CASSQARGPGELFF. The chain carries TRBV4-3 and TRBJ2-2, with 7 bases lining up with TRBD1. J lost 6 bases, V lost 1 base, and 2 bases had no gene match. CDR3 length: 14 residues. CDR1 LGHNA and CDR2 YSLEER come from the germline V gene.

The J gene is TRBJ2-4, the V gene TRBV6-1; D is tentatively TRBD1 or TRBD2 (5 bases each). V was trimmed by 8 bases and J by 6 bases, leaving 14 bases between them. The CDR3 has 13 amino acids. CDR1 and CDR2 from the germline V gene are MNHNS and SASEGT. The CDR3 reads CASGGQGLNIQYF. In DNA, the CDR3 is TGTGCCAGCGGCGGGCAGGGATTAAACATTCAGTACTTC.

The chain joins TRBV11-3 to TRBJ2-7, with 7 bases that match TRBD1. The CDR3 is made up of 11 amino acids. Per the germline V gene, CDR1 is SGHNT and CDR2 is YENEEA. Unmatched junction bases numbered 7, after V lost 5 bases and J lost 12 bases. CDR3 in DNA: TGTGCCAGCAGCCACAGGGGAAGGACGTACTTC. It codes for CASSHRGRTYF.

This chain joins TRBV7-9 and TRBJ2-4; 9 bases fit TRBD2. Looked up from germline, CDR1 is SEHNR and CDR2 is FQNEAQ (reference sequence). V shed 1 base and J 7 bases; nucleotides not matched to a gene: 5. The CDR3 has 15 residues. CDR3 sequence reads: CASSLGASGRNIQYF. The CDR3 nucleotides read TGTGCCAGCAGCTTAGGGGCCAGCGGGAGGAACATTCAGTACTTC.

Remarks on this clone: The junction shows a germline mismatch at one end, possibly a read error. This rearrangement joins TRBV10-3 to TRBJ1-5; D gene unclear. Germline CDR1 ENHRY, CDR2 SYGVKD. The CDR3 loop spans 13 amino acids. The CDR3 sequence: CAISKSVDQPQHF. Written as DNA, the CDR3 is TGTGCCATCAGTAAGTCCGTCGATCAGCCCCAGCATTTT.

This clone was recorded only once. The chain links TRBV5-1 to TRBJ2-1; 8 bases are shared with TRBD2. V was clipped by 4 bases and J by 0 bases; unmatched bases: 9. In germline, CDR1 is SGHRS, CDR2 YFSETQ. This CDR3 comprises 17 residues. The CDR3 is CASSSNPAGGSYNEQFF. In DNA form, the CDR3 reads TGCGCCAGCAGCAGCAATCCCGCGGGGGGCTCCTACAATGAGCAGTTCTTC. The full variable domain, its missing parts supplied by reference TRBV5-1 and TRBJ2-1, is KAGVTQTPRYLIKTRGQQVTLSCSPISGHRSVSWYQQTPGQGLQFLFEYFSETQRNKGNFPGRFSGRQFSNSRSEMNVSTLELGDSALYLCASSSNPAGGSYNEQFFGPGTRLTVL.

This sequence joins TRBV6-6 and TRBJ2-1, with a weak D call TRBD2 (5 bases). V was pared by 5 bases and J by 10 bases, with 12 bases between. Germline V gives CDR1 MNHNY, CDR2 SVGAGI (reference sequence). There are 12 residues in the CDR3. CDR3 residues: CASSLVPGEQFF. The CDR3 DNA reads as TGTGCCAGCAGTCTCGTCCCGGGGGAGCAGTTCTTC.

The rearrangement joins TRBV28 to TRBJ1-4; D is uncertain. The germline V gene has CDR1 MDHEN and CDR2 SYDVKM. The V gene lost 8 bases and the J gene lost 0 bases, with 25 bases spanning the gap. This CDR3 is 19 amino acids long. CDR3 sequence reads: CASARQQFMWGATNEKLFF. DNA of the CDR3: TGTGCCAGCGCGAGGCAGCAGTTTATGTGGGGTGCAACTAATGAAAAACTGTTTTTT.

This clone appeared once. CDR3 in amino acids: CASSERTQETQYF. The CDR3 DNA follows: TGTGCCAGCAGCGAGCGGACACAAGAGACCCAGTACTTC. The chain recombines TRBV9 with TRBJ2-5; the D call may be TRBD1 or TRBD2 (5 bases each). In germline, CDR1 is SGDLS, CDR2 YYNGEE. Trimming left V 3 bases short and J 2 bases short, with 8 bases between. The CDR3 has 13 residues.

The genes are TRBV7-9 and TRBJ1-4; 7 positions match TRBD1. This CDR3 is built from 15 residues. Germline V lookup: CDR1 SEHNR, CDR2 FQNEAQ (reference sequence). V shed 5 bases, J shed 4 bases, and the junction held 7 bases outside the gene matches. The CDR3 DNA follows: TGTGCCAGCAGCGAAAACAGGGGAGGTAATGAAAAACTGTTTTTT. Its protein product is CASSENRGGNEKLFF.

As for this clone: The likely explanation is a read error, given a far larger clone one base away. This chain uses TRBV6-5 with TRBJ1-3; tentatively, D is TRBD1 (6 bases). The CDR3 consists of 15 residues. From germline, CDR1 is MNHEY and CDR2 SVGAGI. CDR3 sequence: CASRDGGGGGNTTYF. The CDR3 DNA sequence: TGTGCCAGCAGAGACGGGGGAGGGGGTGGAAACACCACATATTTT.

This clone showed up just a few times. V gene TRBV28 combines with J gene TRBJ1-5; 7 bases match TRBD1. After removal of 6 bases from V and 2 bases from J, the junction contained 7 bases not matched to a gene. The CDR3 contains 15 residues. The germline gives CDR1 MDHEN, CDR2 SYDVKM. The CDR3 bases are TGTGCCAGCAGGTGGGGGCAGGGGGGCAATCAGCCCCAGCATTTT. Translating it yields CASRWGQGGNQPQHF.

This clone was picked up a small number of times. V gene TRBV9 combines with J gene TRBJ2-2, with 13 bases lining up with TRBD2. The CDR3 covers 18 residues. V gave up 0 bases and J gave up 4 bases; unmatched junction bases: 6. Germline values: CDR1 SGDLS, CDR2 YYNGEE. The CDR3 region has the DNA TGTGCCAGCAGCGTAGGGACTAGCGGGAGTCATTTCACCGGGGAGCTGTTTTTT. This encodes CASSVGTSGSHFTGELFF.

In its sample, this clone was seen once. V is TRBV6-5 and J is TRBJ1-1, with D maybe TRBD1 (6 bases). The CDR3 loop spans 13 amino acids. Trimming stripped 6 bases from V and 5 bases from J, with 13 bases between. CDR1 is MNHEY, CDR2 SVGAGI, per germline. CDR3 nucleotides: TGTGCCAGCAGCCGCTATCAGGGGACTGAAGCTTTCTTT. Translated: CASSRYQGTEAFF.

The chain combines TRBV6-6 with TRBJ2-7; the match to TRBD2 covers 7 bases. Per germline, CDR1 MNHNY and CDR2 SVGAGI (reference sequence). The CDR3 loop spans 12 amino acids. V lost 5 bases and J lost 5; bases outside the gene matches: 3. CDR3 nucleotides: TGTGCCAGCAGTCCCAGCGGGGACGAGCAGTACTTC. It encodes CASSPSGDEQYF.

Details on this clone: It is likely a read error: a sequence one base away is far more abundant. This sample includes further DNA sequences coding for the same CDR3. The chain joins TRBV4-1 to TRBJ2-5, with 7 bases fitting TRBD1. The J call may be incorrect, as the DNA end agrees better with TRBJ2-7. Germline V lookup: CDR1 MGHRA, CDR2 YSYEKL. The CDR3 contains 17 residues. CDR3 bases: TGCGCCAGCAGTCAAGATCCCCTGACAGGGAAATCGTCCGAGCAGTACTTC. This encodes CASSQDPLTGKSSEQYF.

This clone has a handful of counts. V is TRBV6-1 and J is TRBJ1-5; 7 positions agree with TRBD1. This CDR3 has 17 amino acids. Germline V gene data show CDR1 as MNHNS and CDR2 as SASEGT. Trimming at V came to 4 bases and at J to 6 bases, leaving 15 bases not matched to a gene. CDR3 residues: CASSVSTGQSSSQPQHF. CDR3 nucleotide sequence: TGTGCCAGCAGTGTGAGCACGGGACAGTCGTCCTCTCAGCCCCAGCATTTT.

The chain links TRBV4-2 to TRBJ2-2; D is unresolved. V was clipped by 5 bases and J by 1 base, with 5 bases between them. Looked up from germline, CDR1 is LGHNA and CDR2 is YNFKEQ. The CDR3 sequence is 13 residues long. The CDR3 sequence is CASSFQNTGELFF. The CDR3 nucleotides are TGTGCCAGCAGCTTCCAGAACACCGGGGAGCTGTTTTTT.

The chain combines TRBV15 with TRBJ2-1, with D perhaps matching TRBD2 (5 bases). Germline lookup yields CDR1 LNHNV and CDR2 YYDKDF (reference sequence). The CDR3 spans 14 residues. The V end was cut by 3 bases, the J end by 6 bases, with 12 bases between. The CDR3 loop is CATSRGGPTNEQFF. The CDR3 DNA follows: TGTGCCACCAGCAGGGGCGGGCCCACCAATGAGCAGTTCTTC.

This clone was picked up one time. This likely reflects a read error, since a far larger clone is one base away. The chain is built from TRBV2 and TRBJ2-5; D remains unclear. The germline gives CDR1 SNHLY, CDR2 FYNNEI. The CDR3 runs to 13 residues. V lost 6 bases to trimming and J lost 0 bases, with 8 bases between them. The chain's CDR3 is CASSWTYQETQYF. CDR3 in DNA: TGTGCCAGCAGCTGGACCTACCAAGAGACCCAGTACTTC.

The chain combines TRBV15 with TRBJ1-3; TRBD1 is a possible D gene (6 bases). CDR3 length: 15 residues. Germline-derived CDR1 and CDR2 are LNHNV and YYDKDF (reference sequence). V was cut by 3 bases and J by 1 base, with 10 bases left in between. The CDR3 protein is CATSRDSVSGNTIYF. DNA of the CDR3: TGTGCCACCAGCAGGGACAGCGTTTCTGGAAACACCATATATTTT.

The chain recombines TRBV6-5 with TRBJ2-7; 8 positions agree with TRBD1. The CDR3 runs 12 residues. The J segment lost 6 bases and the V segment lost 6 bases, leaving 4 bases of the junction unmatched. Per germline, CDR1 MNHEY and CDR2 SVGAGI. The CDR3 protein is CASRVGQAEQYF. In DNA, the CDR3 is TGTGCCAGCAGAGTGGGACAGGCCGAGCAGTACTTC.